Listed below are T cell receptor beta chains from one sample, sequenced in a study of shared clonotypes between healthy human individuals. Clones were read by immunoSEQ multiplex PCR, and TCRdb kept only the in-frame ones, dropping some. The sample has over 1.4 million clones, roughly 96% seen once. The sample consisted of naive CD4+ T cells sorted from blood. Receptors originate from a man aged 25-40 years in good health. CDR3s include the opening cysteine and the closing phenylalanine or tryptophan.

v_call,j_call,cdr3_aa
TRBV2,TRBJ1-1,CASSETTEAFF
TRBV21-1,TRBJ2-7,CAGLRGIADEQYF
TRBV28,TRBJ1-2,CASRQGLHYGYTF
TRBV6-1,TRBJ2-3,CASSEVNTDTQYF
TRBV7-3,TRBJ2-5,CASRGGSEETQYF
TRBV5-1,TRBJ2-7,CASSLDSGPGGEQYF
TRBV4-1,TRBJ1-4,CASSLRQGGEKLFF
TRBV29-1,TRBJ1-3,CSAAAGTGNTIYF
TRBV18,TRBJ2-3,CASSPPTGLGTDTQYF
TRBV2,TRBJ1-3,CASMQRNGGLSGNTIYF
TRBV27,TRBJ1-4,CASSFSRDDHEKLFF
TRBV6-6,TRBJ2-1,CASRMAGVNNEQFF
TRBV10-2,TRBJ2-7,CASRAPSYEQYF
TRBV7-2,TRBJ2-5,CASSPAFQETQYF
TRBV5-6,TRBJ1-4,CASSLEQGGFEKLFF
TRBV10-3,TRBJ1-6,CAIGLVGGNSPLHF
TRBV28,TRBJ1-1,CASSFGSLRPEAFF
TRBV18,TRBJ1-5,CASSPRAGGNQPQHF
TRBV5-8,TRBJ1-3,CASGLKIPGNTIYF
TRBV19,TRBJ2-5,CASSIGGREETQYF
TRBV7-2,TRBJ2-7,CASSLGVAGSYEQYF
TRBV7-2,TRBJ2-1,CASSLFLAGANEQFF
TRBV7-2,TRBJ2-3,CASSASTDTQYF
TRBV2,TRBJ2-5,CASRGPSETQYF
TRBV5-4,TRBJ2-1,CASGNSGRAYNEQFF
TRBV7-6,TRBJ2-3,CASSSRLAGTTDTQYF
TRBV7-8,TRBJ2-7,CASSVLGQIPYEQYF
TRBV19,TRBJ1-5,CASSIERRIILNQPQHF
TRBV11-2,TRBJ2-2,CASSLRQRTTGELFF
TRBV30,TRBJ2-1,CAWSGGGGGTSGPRFF
TRBV5-1,TRBJ2-3,CASSFGQNTDTQYF
TRBV5-8,TRBJ1-4,CASSLEGATNEKLFF
TRBV5-6,TRBJ2-7,CASSFTGTGHFYEQYF
TRBV7-8,TRBJ2-5,CASSLPTETQYF
TRBV11-2,TRBJ1-5,CASSQQGGSNQPQHF
TRBV29-1,TRBJ2-3,CSVAGHLTDTQYF
TRBV5-6,TRBJ2-1,CASTLASGRVYNEQFF
TRBV7-3,TRBJ2-7,CASSLSSRITSPGWRFDYEQYF
TRBV7-9,TRBJ2-3,CASTLRGGSTDTQYF
TRBV11-2,TRBJ2-3,CASSLARLVVTDTQYF
TRBV5-6,TRBJ2-6,CASSLLAGPHSGANVLTF
TRBV9,TRBJ1-1,CASSLEQTNTEAFF
TRBV10-1,TRBJ2-2,CASSESKSTGELFF
TRBV9,TRBJ2-3,CASSRDYTDTQYF
TRBV12-5,TRBJ2-7,CASGPRGTGSSYEQYF